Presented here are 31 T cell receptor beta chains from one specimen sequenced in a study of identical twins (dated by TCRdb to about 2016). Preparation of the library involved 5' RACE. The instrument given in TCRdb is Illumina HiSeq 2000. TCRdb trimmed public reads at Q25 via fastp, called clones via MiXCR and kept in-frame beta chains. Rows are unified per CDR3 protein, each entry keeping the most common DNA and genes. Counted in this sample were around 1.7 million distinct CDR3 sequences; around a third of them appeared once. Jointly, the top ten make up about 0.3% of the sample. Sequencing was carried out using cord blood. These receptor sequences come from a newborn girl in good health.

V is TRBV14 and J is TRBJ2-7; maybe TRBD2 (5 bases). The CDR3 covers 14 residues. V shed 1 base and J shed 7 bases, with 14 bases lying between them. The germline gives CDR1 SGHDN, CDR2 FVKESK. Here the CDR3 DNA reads TGTGCCAGCAGCCAAGTGGACTTGAGAAATGAGCAGTACTTC. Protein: CASSQVDLRNEQYF.

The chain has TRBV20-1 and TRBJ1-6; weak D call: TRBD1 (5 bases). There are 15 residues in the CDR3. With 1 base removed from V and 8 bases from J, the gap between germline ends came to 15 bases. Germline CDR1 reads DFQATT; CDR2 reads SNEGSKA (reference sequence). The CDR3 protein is CSARVGGDDDSPLHF. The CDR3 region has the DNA TGCAGTGCTAGAGTTGGGGGGGATGATGATTCACCCCTCCACTTT.

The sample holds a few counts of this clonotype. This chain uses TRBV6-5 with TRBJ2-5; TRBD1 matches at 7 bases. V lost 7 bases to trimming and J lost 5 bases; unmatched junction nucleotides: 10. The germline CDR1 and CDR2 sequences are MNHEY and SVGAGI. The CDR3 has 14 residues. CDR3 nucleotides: TGTGCCAGCACCCCGACAGGGACGGGTGAGACCCAGTACTTC. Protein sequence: CASTPTGTGETQYF.

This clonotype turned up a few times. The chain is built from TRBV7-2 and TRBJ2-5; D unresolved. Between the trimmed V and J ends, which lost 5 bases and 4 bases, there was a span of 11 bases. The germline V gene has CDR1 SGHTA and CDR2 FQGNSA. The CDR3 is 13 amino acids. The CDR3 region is CASSVLPRETQYF. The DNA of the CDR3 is TGTGCCAGCAGCGTCTTACCGCGAGAGACCCAGTACTTC.

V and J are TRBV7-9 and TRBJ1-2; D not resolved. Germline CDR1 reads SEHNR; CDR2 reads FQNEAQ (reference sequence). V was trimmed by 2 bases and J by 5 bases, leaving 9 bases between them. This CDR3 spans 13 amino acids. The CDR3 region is CASSLSLRYGYTF. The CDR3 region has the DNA TGTGCCAGCAGCTTATCGCTACGTTATGGCTACACCTTC.

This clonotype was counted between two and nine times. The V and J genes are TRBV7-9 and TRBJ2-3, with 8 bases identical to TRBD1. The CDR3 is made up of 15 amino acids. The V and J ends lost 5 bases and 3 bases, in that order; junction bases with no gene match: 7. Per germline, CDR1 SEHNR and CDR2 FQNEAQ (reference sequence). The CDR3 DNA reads TGTGCCAGCAGCCTGACAGGGGCTGTTACAGATACGCAGTATTTT. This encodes CASSLTGAVTDTQYF.

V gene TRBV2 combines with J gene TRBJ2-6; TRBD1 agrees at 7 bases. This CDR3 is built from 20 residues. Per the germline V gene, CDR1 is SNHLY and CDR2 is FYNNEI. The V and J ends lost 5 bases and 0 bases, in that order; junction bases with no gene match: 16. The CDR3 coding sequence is TGTGCCAGCAGTCAACGAATACAGGGCAGGGGGAACTCTGGGGCCAACGTCCTGACTTTC. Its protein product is CASSQRIQGRGNSGANVLTF. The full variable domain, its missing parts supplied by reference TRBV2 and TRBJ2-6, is EPEVTQTPSHQVTQMGQEVILRCVPISNHLYFYWYRQILGQKVEFLVSFYNNEISEKSEIFDDQFSVERPDGSNFTLKIRSTKLEDSAMYFCASSQRIQGRGNSGANVLTFGAGSRLTVL.

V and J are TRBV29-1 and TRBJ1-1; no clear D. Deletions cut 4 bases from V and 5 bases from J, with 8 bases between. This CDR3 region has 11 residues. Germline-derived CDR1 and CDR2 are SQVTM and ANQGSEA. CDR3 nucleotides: TGCAGCGTTGGAACCGAGACTGAAGCTTTCTTT. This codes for CSVGTETEAFF. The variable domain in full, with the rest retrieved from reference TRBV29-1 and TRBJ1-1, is SAVISQKPSRDICQRGTSLTIQCQVDSQVTMMFWYRQQPGQSLTLIATANQGSEATYESGFVIDKFPISRPNLTFSTLTVSNMSPEDSSIYLCSVGTETEAFFGQGTRLTVV.

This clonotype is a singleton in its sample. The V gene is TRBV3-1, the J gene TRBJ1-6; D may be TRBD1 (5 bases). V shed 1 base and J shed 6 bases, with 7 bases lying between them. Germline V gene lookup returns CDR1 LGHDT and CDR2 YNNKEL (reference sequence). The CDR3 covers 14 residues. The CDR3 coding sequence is TGTGCCAGCAGCCAAGTAGGGGCTAATTCACCCCTCCACTTT. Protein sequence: CASSQVGANSPLHF.

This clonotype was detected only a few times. CDR3 amino acids: CATSRAGSQPQHF. CDR3 sequence (DNA): TGTGCCACCAGCAGAGCTGGAAGTCAGCCCCAGCATTTT. The rearrangement joins TRBV15 to TRBJ1-5; D gene unclear. CDR1 is LNHNV, CDR2 YYDKDF, per germline (reference sequence). This CDR3 comprises 13 residues. V lost 1 base and J lost 6, with 7 bases in between.

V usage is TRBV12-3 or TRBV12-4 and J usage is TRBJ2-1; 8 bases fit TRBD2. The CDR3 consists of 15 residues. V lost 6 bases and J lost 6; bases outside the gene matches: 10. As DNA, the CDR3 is TGTGCCAGCAGGTTGGAGGGGACTAGGATCAATGAGCAGTTCTTC. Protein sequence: CASRLEGTRINEQFF.

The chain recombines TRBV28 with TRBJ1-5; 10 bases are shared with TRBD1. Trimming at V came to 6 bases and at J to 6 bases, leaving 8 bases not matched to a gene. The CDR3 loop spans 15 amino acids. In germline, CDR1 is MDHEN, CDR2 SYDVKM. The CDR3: CASSSGQGVGQPQHF. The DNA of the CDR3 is TGTGCCAGCAGCTCTGGACAGGGGGTGGGTCAGCCCCAGCATTTT.

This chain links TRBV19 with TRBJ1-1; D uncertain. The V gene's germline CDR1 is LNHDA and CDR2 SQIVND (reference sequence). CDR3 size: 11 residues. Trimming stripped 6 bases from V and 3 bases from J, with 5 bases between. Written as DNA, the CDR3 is TGTGCCAGTAGGAGTTACACTGAAGCTTTCTTT. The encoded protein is CASRSYTEAFF.

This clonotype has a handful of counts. The CDR3 is CASSYSGQSTNTGELFF. DNA for the CDR3: TGTGCCAGCAGTTACTCGGGACAGTCAACGAACACCGGGGAGCTGTTTTTT. The V and J genes are TRBV6-5 and TRBJ2-2; TRBD1 matches at 7 bases. The trim removed 0 bases at V and 0 bases at J, leaving 4 bases unmatched. Germline-derived CDR1 and CDR2 are MNHEY and SVGAGI. The CDR3 contains 17 residues.

DNA of the CDR3: TGTGCCAGCAGCCAAGCCCTCGGGAGCACCGGGGAGCTGTTTTTT. Protein product: CASSQALGSTGELFF. This rearrangement joins TRBV3-1 to TRBJ2-2, with D possibly TRBD2 on 6 matching bases. The CDR3 is 15 amino acids. Looked up from germline, CDR1 is LGHDT and CDR2 is YNNKEL (reference sequence). Trimming pared 1 base from V and 4 bases from J, leaving 10 bases between.

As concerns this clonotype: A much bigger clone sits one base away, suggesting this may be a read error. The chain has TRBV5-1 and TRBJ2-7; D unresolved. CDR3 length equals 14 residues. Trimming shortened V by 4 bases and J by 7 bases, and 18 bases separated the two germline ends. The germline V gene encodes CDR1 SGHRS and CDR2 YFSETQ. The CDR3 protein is CASSDSGSLNEQYF. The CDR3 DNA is TGCGCCAGCAGCGACTCCGGTTCTCTCAATGAGCAGTACTTC.

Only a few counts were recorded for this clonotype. Written as DNA, the CDR3 is TGTGCCAGCAGTTCCCCTCTAGCGCTGATCTACGAGCAGTACTTC. Translated, it gives CASSSPLALIYEQYF. The chain combines TRBV12-3 or TRBV12-4 with TRBJ2-7; TRBD2 might be the D (6 bases). Trimming left V 4 bases short and J 3 bases short, with 16 bases between. This CDR3 is 15 amino acids long.

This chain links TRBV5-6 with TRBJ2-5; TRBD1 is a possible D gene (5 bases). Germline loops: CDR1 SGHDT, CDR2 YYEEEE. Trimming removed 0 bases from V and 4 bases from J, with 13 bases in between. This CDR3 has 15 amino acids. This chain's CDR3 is CASSLDGWQGETQYF. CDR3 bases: TGTGCCAGCAGCTTGGATGGGTGGCAGGGAGAGACCCAGTACTTC. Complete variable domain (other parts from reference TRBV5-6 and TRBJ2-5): DAGVTQSPTHLIKTRGQQVTLRCSPKSGHDTVSWYQQALGQGPQFIFQYYEEEERQRGNFPDRFSGHQFPNYSSELNVNALLLGDSALYLCASSLDGWQGETQYFGPGTRLLVL.

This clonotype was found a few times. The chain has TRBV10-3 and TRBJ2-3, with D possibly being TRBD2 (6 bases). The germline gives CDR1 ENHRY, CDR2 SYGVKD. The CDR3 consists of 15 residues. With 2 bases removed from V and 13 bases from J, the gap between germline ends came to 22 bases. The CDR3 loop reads CAISELALSSAGKYF. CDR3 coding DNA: TGTGCCATCAGTGAGCTGGCCCTATCTAGTGCGGGGAAGTATTTT.

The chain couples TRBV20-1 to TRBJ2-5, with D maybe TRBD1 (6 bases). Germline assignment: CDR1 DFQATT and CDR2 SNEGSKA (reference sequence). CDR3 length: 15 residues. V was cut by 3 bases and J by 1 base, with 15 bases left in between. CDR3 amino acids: CSASITGNFQETQYF. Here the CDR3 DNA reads TGCAGTGCTAGTATTACAGGGAATTTCCAAGAGACCCAGTACTTC.

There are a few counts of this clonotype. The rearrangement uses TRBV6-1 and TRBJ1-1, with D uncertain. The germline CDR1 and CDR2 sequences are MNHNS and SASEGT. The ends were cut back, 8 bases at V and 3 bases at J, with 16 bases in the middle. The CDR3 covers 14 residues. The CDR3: CASGIGVLDTEAFF. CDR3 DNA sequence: TGTGCCAGCGGGATCGGGGTCCTGGACACTGAAGCTTTCTTT.

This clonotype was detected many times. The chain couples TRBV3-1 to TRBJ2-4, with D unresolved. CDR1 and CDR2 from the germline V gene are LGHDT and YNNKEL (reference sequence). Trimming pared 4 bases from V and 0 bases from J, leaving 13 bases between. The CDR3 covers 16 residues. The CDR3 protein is CASSLLPTLAKNIQYF. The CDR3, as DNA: TGTGCCAGCAGCCTCCTTCCAACACTAGCCAAAAACATTCAGTACTTC.

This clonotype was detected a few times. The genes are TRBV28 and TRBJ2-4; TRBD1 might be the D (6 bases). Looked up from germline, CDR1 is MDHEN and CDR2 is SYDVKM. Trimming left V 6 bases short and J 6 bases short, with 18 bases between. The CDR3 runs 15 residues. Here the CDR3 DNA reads TGTGCCAGCAGGAGAGGGGGAAGTGAGGGAAACATTCAGTACTTC. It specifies CASRRGGSEGNIQYF.

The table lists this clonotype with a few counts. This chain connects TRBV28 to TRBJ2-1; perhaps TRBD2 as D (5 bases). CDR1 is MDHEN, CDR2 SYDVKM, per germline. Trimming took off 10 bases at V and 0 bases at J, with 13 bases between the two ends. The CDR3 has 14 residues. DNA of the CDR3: TGTGCCACCCTTTGGAGGAGCTCCTACAATGAGCAGTTCTTC. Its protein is CATLWRSSYNEQFF.

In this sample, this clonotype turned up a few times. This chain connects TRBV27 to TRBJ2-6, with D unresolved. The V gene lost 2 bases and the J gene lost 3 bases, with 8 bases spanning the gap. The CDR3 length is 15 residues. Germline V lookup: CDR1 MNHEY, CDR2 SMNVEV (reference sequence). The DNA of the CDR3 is TGTGCCAGCAGTTTAAAAGGGTTTGGGGCCAACGTCCTGACTTTC. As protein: CASSLKGFGANVLTF.

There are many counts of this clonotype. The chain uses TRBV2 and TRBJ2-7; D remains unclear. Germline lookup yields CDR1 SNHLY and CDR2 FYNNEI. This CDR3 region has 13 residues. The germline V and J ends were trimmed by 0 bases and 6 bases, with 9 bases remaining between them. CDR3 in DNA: TGTGCCAGCAGTGAAGCTGTGCAATCCGAGCAGTACTTC. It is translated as CASSEAVQSEQYF.

As DNA, the CDR3 is TGCAGTGCTAGAACCCGGACTTTCACAGATACGCAGTATTTT. It is translated as CSARTRTFTDTQYF. The chain recombines TRBV20-1 with TRBJ2-3; a weak D match, TRBD2 (5 bases). The V end was cut by 2 bases, the J end by 2 bases, with 11 bases between. Germline CDR1 is DFQATT and CDR2 is SNEGSKA (reference sequence). This CDR3 spans 14 amino acids.

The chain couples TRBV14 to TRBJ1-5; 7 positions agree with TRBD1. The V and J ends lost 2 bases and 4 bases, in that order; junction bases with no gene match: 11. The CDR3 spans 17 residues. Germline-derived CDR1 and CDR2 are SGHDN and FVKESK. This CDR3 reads CASSQRGTARSNQPQHF. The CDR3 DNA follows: TGTGCCAGCAGCCAACGGGGGACAGCTCGTAGTAATCAGCCCCAGCATTTT.

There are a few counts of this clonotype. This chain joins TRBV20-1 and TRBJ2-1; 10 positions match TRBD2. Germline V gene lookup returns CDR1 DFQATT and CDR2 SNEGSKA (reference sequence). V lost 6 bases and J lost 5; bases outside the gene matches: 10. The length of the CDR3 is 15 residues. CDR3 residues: CSAQTGTSVNNEQFF. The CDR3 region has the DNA TGCAGTGCGCAAACCGGGACTAGCGTTAACAATGAGCAGTTCTTC.

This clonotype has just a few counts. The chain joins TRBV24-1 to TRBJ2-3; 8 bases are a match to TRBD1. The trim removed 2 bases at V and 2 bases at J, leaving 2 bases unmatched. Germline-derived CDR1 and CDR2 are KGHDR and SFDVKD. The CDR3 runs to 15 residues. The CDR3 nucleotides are TGTGCCACCAGTGATTCCAGGGGGCCCACAGATACGCAGTATTTT. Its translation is CATSDSRGPTDTQYF.

In DNA form, the CDR3 reads TGTGCCAGCAGTGACTCGAGAAGGCAAGAGACCCAGTACTTC. Protein: CASSDSRRQETQYF. The chain uses TRBV6-4 and TRBJ2-5; D ambiguous. Germline assignment: CDR1 MRHNA and CDR2 SNTAGT. The CDR3 loop spans 14 amino acids. V dropped 0 bases and J dropped 2 bases, with 7 bases sitting between them.